This TCR beta chain was found in a study of blood T cell repertoires in COVID-19. The wider study: Samples came from the United States, Italy and Spain, spanning acute and convalescent COVID-19. T cells, B-cell-depleted T cells, or PBMCs supplied cDNA or gDNA.

Authors' methods: Reference gene primer amplification gave nucleated cell count estimates. Some clones are missing from TCRdb's copy, which holds only in-frame ones; the method was immunoSEQ multiplex PCR. V, J and clone size were drawn from that table, and D and trimming were deduced from the DNA. This sample carries hundreds of thousands of clones, approximately 90% of them seen once, and the ten largest clones take around 9.3%. In Cohort 3, a recovered donor had either two negative PCRs, clearance, or symptom resolution. This TCR derives from a woman aged 50 to 60 who had recovered from COVID-19. The specimen was PBMCs or T cells enriched from blood (not recorded which).

The CDR3 nucleotides read TGTGCCAGCTCACCATACGGTGAAAAACTGTTTTTT. Its protein is CASSPYGEKLFF. V and J are TRBV18 and TRBJ1-4, with D unresolved. Per the germline V gene, CDR1 is KGHSH and CDR2 is LQKENI. This CDR3 is 12 amino acids long. V was shortened by 2 bases and J by 7 bases, with 5 bases between the two germline ends. Full variable domain (rest looked up from reference TRBV18 and TRBJ1-4): NAGVMQNPRHLVRRRGQEARLRCSPMKGHSHVYWYRQLPEEGLKFMVYLQKENIIDESGMPKERFSAEFPKEGPSILRIQQVVRGDSAAYFCASSPYGEKLFFGSGTQLSVL.